This T cell receptor (beta chain) was recorded in a study of cytomegalovirus exposure and HLA in healthy donors. CDR3 length: 14 residues. J gave up 3 bases and V 8 bases, and 2 bases lay outside the gene matches. Germline assignment: CDR1 ENHRY and CDR2 SYGVKD. Use of 60 Vbeta and 13 Jbeta primers characterized the PCR. Some clones are missing from TCRdb's copy, which holds only in-frame ones; the method was immunoSEQ multiplex PCR. The repertoire table contains 140,000 or so clones. With regard to this clone: Its antigen is undetermined.

Findings and limits, study-wide: At a 0.05 false discovery rate, a later analysis found around 15,000 TCR beta sequences to be associated with HLA alleles.

The chain employs TRBV10-3 and TRBJ2-1, with 12 nucleotides matching TRBD2. Sequencing used PBMCs. The receptor comes from a male donor in good health and CMV-seronegative. CDR3 sequence: CAILAGGDYNEQFF. The CDR3 nucleotides read TGTGCCATCCTAGCGGGAGGGGACTACAATGAGCAGTTCTTC.